These T cell receptor beta chains were read from a single sample in a study of radiotherapy plus CTLA-4 blockade in lung cancer. Generated by immunoSEQ multiplex PCR, the TCRdb table keeps only in-frame clones and is missing some. The table lists about 73,000 clones, around 87% of them singletons. Sequencing used peripheral blood, obtained from a patient treated with radiotherapy plus ipilimumab. The source of these receptors is a human donor with non-small cell lung cancer that progressed on radiotherapy plus ipilimumab. Each CDR3 is given with its conserved first and last residue. Not all rows give a size; the values are once, few, many and, for expanded clones, a class.

j_call	v_call	clone_size	cdr3_aa
TRBJ2-7	TRBV18	-	CASSPQYEQYF
TRBJ2-7	TRBV21-1	-	CASSKFFLASRVDLGRVYEQYF
TRBJ2-2	TRBV30	once	CAWSVDGYTGELFF
TRBJ1-3	TRBV6-1	-	CASTGNRNTIYF
TRBJ2-1	TRBV5-5	-	CASSLGGYNEQFF
TRBJ2-2	TRBV19	-	CASAQGVYGGELFF
TRBJ2-1	TRBV9	-	CASSRTETNYNEQFF
TRBJ2-5	TRBV19	-	CASSSLTPGETQYF
TRBJ2-2	TRBV15	-	CATSREAVSGELFF
TRBJ2-5	TRBV7-9	-	CASSSRTGEETQYF
TRBJ1-5	TRBV28	once	CASSLGIGGDRGRHF
TRBJ2-5	TRBV2	-	CASHPRTSGSMETQYF
TRBJ2-2	TRBV5-6	-	CASSTVDRGGGELFF
TRBJ1-4	TRBV4-2	once	CASSQEGGTNEKLFF
TRBJ2-7	TRBV30	few	CAWRLAREQYF
TRBJ1-4	TRBV5-1	-	CASSQGQKNEKLFF
TRBJ1-2	TRBV6-5	-	CASSYKGLQNYGYTF
TRBJ1-1	TRBV27	few	CASSPLGQPIEAFF